These 25 T cell receptor beta chains originate from one sample sequenced in a study of low-dose radiotherapy and immunotherapy resistance in tumors. TRAV- and TRBV-specific primers were used for first-strand cDNA, which covered alpha and beta chains. The PCR that amplified TCRs ran for approximately 20 cycles, relying on a constant-region primer and a V-primer adapter. Each CDR3 protein is one row after TCRdb ran MiXCR on the reads. The sample contains about 84,000 distinct CDR3 sequences, under 20% of which appear only once. Regarding time point: after trial treatment. Treatment here: LDRT plus nivolumab, ipilimumab, low-dose cyclophosphamide and aspirin (RACIN trial). The specimen was PBMCs, collected after low-dose radiotherapy plus immunotherapy. These receptors all stem from a male donor with prostate cancer.

This clonotype was detected ten times or more. The chain employs TRBV28 and TRBJ1-6; a weak D match, TRBD1 (6 bases). Germline V gene lookup returns CDR1 MDHEN and CDR2 SYDVKM. Trimming stripped 6 bases from V and 9 bases from J, with 9 bases between. This CDR3 is 12 amino acids long. Written as DNA, the CDR3 is TGTGCCAGCAGCAACAGGGTTTCACCCCTCCACTTT. It yields the protein CASSNRVSPLHF.

Points on this clonotype: With only one base between it and a far larger clone, this is likely a read error. This rearrangement joins TRBV7-9 to TRBJ2-1; D unclear. Per the germline V gene, CDR1 is SEHNR and CDR2 is FQNEAQ (reference sequence). CDR3 size: 14 residues. The CDR3 bases are TGTGCCAGCAGCTTCCCGAGTGGTCCGAATGAGAAGTTCTTC. Residues: CASSFPSGPNEKFF. The variable domain in full, completed from reference TRBV7-9 and TRBJ2-1, reads DTGVSQNPRHKITKRGQNVTFRCDPISEHNRLYWYRQTLGQGPEFLTYFQNEAQLEKSRLLSDRFSAERPKGSFSTLEIQRTEQGDSAMYLCASSFPSGPNEKFFGPGTRLTVL.

This chain links TRBV11-3 with TRBJ2-5; 10 bases line up with TRBD1. V lost 5 bases and J lost 4; bases outside the gene matches: 10. This CDR3 contains 16 residues. Per germline, CDR1 SGHNT and CDR2 YENEEA. CDR3 in amino acids: CASSPNRGTGAETQYF. The DNA of the CDR3 is TGTGCCAGCAGCCCAAACCGAGGGACAGGGGCAGAGACCCAGTACTTC.

This clonotype was detected ten times or more. This CDR3 reads CASSQGFAGRLAFF. In nucleotides, the CDR3 is TGTGCCAGCAGCCAAGGTTTTGCCGGGCGTTTAGCTTTCTTT. The gene calls are TRBV3-1 and TRBJ1-1; D gene ambiguous. CDR3 size: 14 residues. Germline-derived CDR1 and CDR2 are LGHDT and YNNKEL (reference sequence). V was cut by 1 base and J by 10 bases, with 16 bases left in between.

This clonotype was observed a few times. A read error may explain this, as a much larger clone is one base away. This chain uses TRBV6-6 with TRBJ2-2; 8 bases map to TRBD1. V trimming: 4 bases; J trimming: 6 bases; junction bases outside the gene matches: 7. The CDR3 has 15 amino acids. The germline V gene has CDR1 MNHNY and CDR2 SVGAGI (reference sequence). The CDR3 nucleotides are TGTGCCAGCAGTTCAGACAGGGGAAAGGCCGGGGAGCTGTTTTTT. Translated: CASSSDRGKAGELFF.

This clonotype was seen repeatedly, ten times or more. The gene calls are TRBV10-3 and TRBJ2-5; 10 nucleotides align to TRBD2. From germline, CDR1 is ENHRY and CDR2 SYGVKD. CDR3 length: 16 residues. V lost 2 bases to trimming and J lost 1 base; unmatched junction nucleotides: 4. The CDR3 sequence is CAISEPSGSSQETQYF. The CDR3 DNA follows: TGTGCCATCAGTGAGCCTAGCGGGAGCTCCCAAGAGACCCAGTACTTC.

This chain uses TRBV7-9 with TRBJ2-1; 10 nucleotides line up with TRBD2. Per germline, CDR1 SEHNR and CDR2 FQNEAQ (reference sequence). The J segment lost 9 bases and the V segment lost 0 bases, leaving 11 bases of the junction unmatched. This CDR3 is built from 17 residues. CDR3: CASSLALVLAGEGEQFF. CDR3 coding DNA: TGTGCCAGCAGCTTAGCGCTAGTTCTAGCGGGAGAGGGTGAGCAGTTCTTC. The whole variable domain, filled in from reference TRBV7-9 and TRBJ2-1, reads DTGVSQNPRHKITKRGQNVTFRCDPISEHNRLYWYRQTLGQGPEFLTYFQNEAQLEKSRLLSDRFSAERPKGSFSTLEIQRTEQGDSAMYLCASSLALVLAGEGEQFFGPGTRLTVL.

This clonotype was counted many times. The chain is built from TRBV11-1 and TRBJ2-7, with TRBD1 identical over 8 bases. The V and J ends lost 4 bases and 3 bases, in that order; junction bases with no gene match: 11. Germline CDR1 and CDR2: SGHAT and FQDESV (reference sequence). The CDR3 is 16 residues long. The CDR3 region is CASSSGQGLFDYEQYF. CDR3 sequence (DNA): TGTGCCAGCAGCTCAGGACAGGGCTTATTCGACTACGAGCAGTACTTC.

The V and J genes are TRBV5-1 and TRBJ2-5, with 10 bases matching TRBD1. Germline V gene data show CDR1 as SGHRS and CDR2 as YFSETQ. The CDR3 spans 13 residues. V dropped 4 bases and J dropped 8; count of bases not matched to a gene: 5. This CDR3 is CASSPGQGTTQYF. The CDR3 DNA reads TGCGCCAGCAGCCCGGGACAGGGGACAACCCAGTACTTC.

This clonotype was seen repeatedly, ten times or more. The rearrangement links TRBV19 to TRBJ1-5; no firm D call. The length of the CDR3 is 15 residues. Germline CDR1 reads LNHDA; CDR2 reads SQIVND (reference sequence). Trimming took off 5 bases at V and 2 bases at J, with 13 bases between the two ends. The CDR3 region is CASSVLRLGNQPQHF. CDR3 nucleotides: TGTGCCAGTAGTGTTTTGAGGTTGGGCAATCAGCCCCAGCATTTT. Full variable domain (outside the CDR3, taken from reference TRBV19 and TRBJ1-5): DGGITQSPKYLFRKEGQNVTLSCEQNLNHDAMYWYRQDPGQGLRLIYYSQIVNDFQKGDIAEGYSVSREKKESFPLTVTSAQKNPTAFYLCASSVLRLGNQPQHFGDGTRLSIL.

This clonotype was recorded many times. This sequence joins TRBV5-4 and TRBJ2-1, with 7 bases aligning to TRBD1. The V gene's germline CDR1 is SGHNT and CDR2 YYREEE (reference sequence). The CDR3 is 15 residues long. V trimming: 1 base; J trimming: 0 bases; junction bases outside the gene matches: 1. CDR3 sequence (DNA): TGTGCCAGCAGCTTGTCAGGGGGCTCCTACAATGAGCAGTTCTTC. It yields the protein CASSLSGGSYNEQFF.

The table lists this clonotype with many counts. The rearrangement links TRBV6-1 to TRBJ1-1, with TRBD1 identical over 12 bases. The J segment lost 9 bases and the V segment lost 2 bases, leaving 7 bases of the junction unmatched. CDR3 length equals 15 residues. The V gene's germline CDR1 is MNHNS and CDR2 SASEGT. CDR3 sequence: CASSEFTGTGGQAFF. CDR3 sequence (DNA): TGTGCCAGCAGTGAATTCACCGGGACAGGGGGCCAAGCTTTCTTT.

The count of this clonotype is one. The chain links TRBV20-1 to TRBJ1-4; the match to TRBD1 covers 7 bases. With 6 bases clipped from V and 7 bases from J, the junction kept 8 bases outside the gene matches. From germline, CDR1 is DFQATT and CDR2 SNEGSKA (reference sequence). The CDR3 is 13 amino acids. The CDR3, as DNA: TGCAGTGCGATCAGTGGGACAGTTGAAAAACTGTTTTTT. Amino acids: CSAISGTVEKLFF.

This clonotype was observed many times. J is TRBJ2-7 and V is TRBV28, with D unresolved. Germline V gives CDR1 MDHEN, CDR2 SYDVKM. V was clipped by 6 bases and J by 2 bases, with 14 bases between them. The CDR3 has 14 residues. As DNA, the CDR3 is TGTGCCAGCAGCCGGCCAGCAATAACCTACGAGCAGTACTTC. Residues: CASSRPAITYEQYF.

In this sample, this clonotype turned up many times. The rearrangement joins TRBV6-2 or TRBV6-3 to TRBJ2-5; D tentatively reads TRBD1 or TRBD2 (5 bases each). Germline values: CDR1 MNHEY, CDR2 SVGEGT. The CDR3 runs to 14 residues. V lost 6 bases, J lost 7 bases, and 18 bases lay in between. The CDR3 DNA sequence: TGTGCCAGCAGACCCTGGAAGGGGAGAGGGACCCAGTACTTC. It translates to CASRPWKGRGTQYF.

This clonotype was seen at least ten times. The CDR3 region is CSARAVSGANVLTF. In nucleotides, the CDR3 is TGCAGTGCTAGAGCGGTCTCTGGGGCCAACGTCCTGACTTTC. The chain has TRBV20-1 and TRBJ2-6; D not resolved. Germline CDR1 is DFQATT and CDR2 is SNEGSKA (reference sequence). The ends were cut back, 1 base at V and 0 bases at J, with 4 bases in the middle. The CDR3 is 14 amino acids.

The chain links TRBV28 to TRBJ2-2; TRBD2 matches at 8 bases. The length of the CDR3 is 19 residues. Germline loops: CDR1 MDHEN, CDR2 SYDVKM. The CDR3 here is CAARSIGAGGLWDTGELFF. In nucleotides, the CDR3 is TGTGCAGCGCGAAGTATTGGGGCGGGAGGACTGTGGGACACCGGGGAGCTGTTTTTT.

In this sample, this clonotype turned up many times. As DNA, the CDR3 is TGTGCCAGCAGCTCACGAGGAACTAGCGGGATGGGGGAGCAGTTCTTC. Protein: CASSSRGTSGMGEQFF. The genes are TRBV7-2 and TRBJ2-1, with TRBD2 matching 10 bases. Germline loops: CDR1 SGHTA, CDR2 FQGNSA. Germline trimming cut 4 bases from V and 10 bases from J; bases unmatched to any gene: 13. The CDR3 runs 16 residues.

This clonotype was seen at least ten times. The chain employs TRBV29-1 and TRBJ1-4, with a possible D match to TRBD1 (5 bases). Germline V gene lookup returns CDR1 SQVTM and CDR2 ANQGSEA. This CDR3 has 13 amino acids. Between the trimmed V and J ends, which lost 5 bases and 7 bases, there was a span of 14 bases. Written as DNA, the CDR3 is TGCAGCGTTTTGTTACAGGCCCCTGAAAAACTGTTTTTT. Translation: CSVLLQAPEKLFF.

This clonotype was found many times. This chain connects TRBV2 to TRBJ2-7; D is unclear. The CDR3 is 14 residues long. Trimming cost V 0 bases and J 2 bases, with 8 bases left between them. In germline, CDR1 is SNHLY, CDR2 FYNNEI. The chain's CDR3 is CASSEAEPPYEQYF. The CDR3 DNA follows: TGTGCCAGCAGTGAAGCCGAGCCCCCCTACGAGCAGTACTTC.

This clonotype was counted ten times or more. The chain carries TRBV29-1 and TRBJ2-7, with D uncertain. CDR1 and CDR2 from the germline V gene are SQVTM and ANQGSEA. The length of the CDR3 is 11 residues. With 6 bases removed from V and 3 bases from J, the gap between germline ends came to 9 bases. This CDR3 reads CSVADGYEQYF. The CDR3 DNA sequence: TGCAGCGTCGCGGACGGCTACGAGCAGTACTTC.

This clonotype was observed many times. CDR3 sequence reads: CSAPGRHNEQFF. DNA for the CDR3: TGCAGTGCTCCTGGACGCCACAATGAGCAGTTCTTC. The rearrangement uses TRBV20-1 and TRBJ2-1; D is undetermined. Trimming cost V 5 bases and J 5 bases, with 10 bases left between them. The CDR3 is made up of 12 amino acids. Germline V gene sequence: CDR1 DFQATT, CDR2 SNEGSKA (reference sequence).

This clonotype was picked up many times. This rearrangement joins TRBV20-1 to TRBJ2-6; 10 bases align to TRBD2. V was pared by 3 bases and J by 0 bases, with 5 bases of the junction left unmatched. The CDR3 contains 17 residues. CDR1 is DFQATT, CDR2 SNEGSKA, per germline (reference sequence). CDR3 loop: CSASRTSGFSGANVLTF. CDR3 in DNA: TGCAGTGCTAGCCGGACTAGCGGTTTCTCTGGGGCCAACGTCCTGACTTTC.

In its sample, this clonotype was seen many times. The J gene is TRBJ1-1, the V gene TRBV14, with 7 bases that match TRBD1. Germline loops: CDR1 SGHDN, CDR2 FVKESK. The V gene end was trimmed by 2 bases and the J gene end by 2 bases; junction bases not matched to a gene: 5. The CDR3 is 15 residues long. In DNA form, the CDR3 reads TGTGCCAGCAGCCAAACCGGGACAGCCAACACTGAAGCTTTCTTT. As protein: CASSQTGTANTEAFF.

Concerning this clonotype itself: A much larger clone differs from this one at a single base, so this may be a read error. The V gene is TRBV20-1, the J gene TRBJ1-1; a weak D match, TRBD1 (6 bases). V lost 0 bases to trimming and J lost 4 bases, with 9 bases between them. CDR3 length: 13 residues. CDR1 and CDR2 (germline): DFQATT, SNEGSKA (reference sequence). CDR3: CSAREDRSTEAFF. The CDR3 region has the DNA TGCAGTGCTAGAGAAGACAGGAGCACTGAAGCTTTCTTT.